The source of this T cell receptor beta chain is a study of T cell responses to AZD1222 COVID-19 vaccine. The study, taken as a whole, reports: Distributed over spike, vaccine-associated CD4 TCRs predominated at 160-218 and 743-854. Repertoires were sampled only after the peak T cell response. The donor group comprised mostly white British people and more females; the analysis possibly underestimated clonal diversity. The number of AZD1222 recipients seropositive at baseline was only 6 or 7.

A remark on this clone: Its antigen is not identified.

V shed 5 bases and J shed 6 bases, with 17 bases lying between them. From germline, CDR1 is MNHEY and CDR2 SVGEGT. The CDR3 has 15 residues. Sequenced by immunoSEQ multiplex PCR; TCRdb stores in-frame clones only, minus some. The sample consists of 150,000 or so clones, about 93% of them appearing once. This specimen consisted of peripheral blood, obtained on day 0 of AZD1222 vaccination. This receptor was obtained from an adult in good health. J is TRBJ1-5 and V is TRBV6-2 or TRBV6-3, with D possibly matching TRBD1 (6 bases). The CDR3 DNA is TGTGCCAGCAGTCCGCAACAGGGATTGGGTCAGCCCCAGCATTTT. Translation: CASSPQQGLGQPQHF.